This T cell receptor (beta chain) was profiled in a study of technical replicates of blood from a handful of donors (dated by TCRdb to 2016 to 2017). Receptor amplification or capture employed the immunoSEQ multiplex PCR assay. TCRdb took this table from immuneACCESS and kept in-frame rearrangements with V and J called. Such tables lack part of the clones; where checked against another copy, unresolved V genes explain under half of the gap, and the rest is unexplained. The table for this sample lists over 10,000 clones; roughly 93% of them were counted only once. Less than 9.5% of the sample is held by the ten biggest clonotypes. Comment on this clone: Its antigen is currently not known. No per-base quality is available; no much larger clone lies one base away.

V sheds 2 bases and J sheds 4 bases, leaving 17 bases between their ends. The CDR3 spans 16 residues, from the cysteine through the phenylalanine. The sequence is cut down to CDR3 DNA, 48 bases in frame from base 1. CDR1 and CDR2, per the germline V gene (reference sequence), are GTSNPN and SVGIG. The chain links TRBV30 with TRBJ2-2, with the identity of the D gene unclear. Sequencing was carried out using PBMCs. The clonotype was recovered from a human donor in good health. The CDR3 sequence is CAWSTLSSSITGELFF. The DNA sequence is given as TGTGCCTGGAGTACTCTTTCATCAAGTATCACCGGGGAGCTGTTTTTT. This CDR3, with the reference TRBV30 and TRBJ2-2 proteins standing in past its ends, gives the full variable domain SQTIHQWPATLVQPVGSPLSLECTVEGTSNPNLYWYRQAAGRGLQLLFYSVGIGQISSEVPQNLSASRPQDRQFILSSKKLLLSDSGFYLCAWSTLSSSITGELFFGEGSRLTVL.